These 2 T cell receptor beta chains originate from one sample sequenced in a study of tumor-infiltrating lymphocytes in primary liver carcinoma. Unsorted bulk tissue, roughly 19-33 mg of it, served as the source for co-extraction of RNA and DNA. TCR beta cDNA was reverse-transcribed from roughly 520 ng of total RNA. The reaction used a constant-region primer and ProtoScript II reverse transcriptase. It was through three nested multiplex PCR rounds of slightly modified ARM-PCR that TCR beta libraries arose. It was with TRBV1-TRBV30 forward primers and a C-beta reverse primer that the first two PCR rounds were run, at around 11 cycles each. TCRdb ran MiXCR on the multiplex PCR reads and lists one entry per CDR3 protein. Of about 190,000 distinct CDR3 sequences in the sample, around 85% are singletons; the top ten hold 15% to 20%. Sequencing was performed on tumor tissue from primary liver carcinoma. The receptors stem from a man aged 40-55 years with primary liver carcinoma and hepatitis B virus infection.

This chain connects TRBV10-3 to TRBJ1-2; D gene ambiguous. Germline values: CDR1 ENHRY, CDR2 SYGVKD. The length of the CDR3 is 14 residues. The ends were cut back, 3 bases at V and 2 bases at J, with 10 bases in the middle. DNA of the CDR3: TGTGCCATCAGTGAAATAGGGCTGAACTATGGCTACACCTTC. It yields the protein CAISEIGLNYGYTF.

Regarding this clonotype: No conserved phenylalanine or tryptophan ends this CDR3, so it is likely a read error. This chain uses TRBV7-9 with TRBJ2-7; no reliable D call. V was trimmed by 7 bases and J by 7 bases, leaving 14 bases between them. There are 12 residues in the CDR3. Germline V CDR1 and CDR2: SEHNR, FQNEAQ (reference sequence). This chain's CDR3 is CASNLPGKEQYL. CDR3 DNA: TGTGCCAGCAACTTGCCCGGTAAGGAGCAGTACCTC.